Below, 16 T cell receptor beta chains from the same sample are listed, as sequenced in a study of immune heterogeneity within non-small cell lung tumors. Bulk tumor genomic DNA served as template, at around 580 ng per sample. Several biopsies were spaced far apart within each primary tumor and obtained as surgery took place. Curative surgical treatment was performed in patients who had newly diagnosed, untreated non-small cell lung cancer. Multiplex PCR employing 32 V and 13 J primers generated amplicons of the TCR beta CDR3. TCRdb fed the multiplex PCR reads into MiXCR, producing one record per CDR3 protein. This table has about 23,000 distinct CDR3 sequences, around a quarter appearing once. Material for sequencing was lung tumor tissue. These receptors were taken from a middle-aged man with non-small cell lung cancer.

This clonotype is categorized as medium-sized. For the CDR3, the DNA is TGTGCCAGCAGCCCGCGCCTGGCGGGAGGGCCTAGAACCGACAATGAGCAGTTCTTC. This gives the protein CASSPRLAGGPRTDNEQFF. This rearrangement joins TRBV7-8 to TRBJ2-1, with 9 positions matching TRBD2. V shed 5 bases and J 5 bases; nucleotides not matched to a gene: 19. CDR1 and CDR2 (germline): SGHVS, FQNEAQ. The CDR3 extends over 19 amino acids.

The genes are TRBV7-2 and TRBJ2-7; 12 bases are shared with TRBD1. V shed 1 base, J shed 2 bases, and the junction held 12 bases outside the gene matches. This CDR3 spans 19 amino acids. Germline V gives CDR1 SGHTA, CDR2 FQGNSA. CDR3: CASSLVTGQGALIPYEQYF. As DNA, the CDR3 is TGTGCCAGCAGCTTAGTGACGGGACAGGGGGCGCTAATCCCCTACGAGCAGTACTTC.

A note on this clonotype: This may be a read error: a much more frequent sequence differs by one nucleotide. The CDR3 sequence is CASSESWREDNQPQNF. In nucleotides, the CDR3 is TGCGCCAGCAGTGAGTCGTGGAGGGAGGACAATCAGCCCCAGAATTTT. This rearrangement joins TRBV10-1 to TRBJ1-5, with a tentative D call TRBD1 (5 bases). Germline CDR1 and CDR2: WNHNN and SYGVQD (reference sequence). CDR3 length equals 16 residues.

This clonotype was observed once. This chain uses TRBV3-1 with TRBJ2-1, with D hard to call. The CDR3 covers 14 residues. The germline gives CDR1 LGHDT, CDR2 YNNKEL (reference sequence). V lost 1 base and J 6 bases, leaving 10 bases between the germline ends. The CDR3 loop reads CASSQGAAPNEQFF. The CDR3 DNA is TGTGCCAGCAGCCAAGGGGCTGCCCCCAATGAGCAGTTCTTC.

The V and J genes are TRBV5-6 and TRBJ2-4; D gene uncertain. CDR3 length: 13 residues. Trimming pared 5 bases from V and 4 bases from J, leaving 10 bases between. CDR1 SGHDT and CDR2 YYEEEE come from the germline V gene. Here the CDR3 reads CASSFDIKNIQYF. Written as DNA, the CDR3 is TGTGCCAGCAGTTTTGACATAAAAAACATTCAGTACTTC.

By proportion, this clonotype is medium-sized. This chain links TRBV15 with TRBJ2-7, with 9 bases that match TRBD2. The CDR3 runs 16 residues. Unmatched junction bases numbered 9, after V lost 1 base and J lost 5 bases. CDR1 is LNHNV, CDR2 YYDKDF, per germline (reference sequence). The chain's CDR3 is CATSRGGTSGSDEQYF. The CDR3 bases are TGTGCCACCAGCAGAGGCGGCACTAGCGGGTCGGACGAGCAGTACTTC.

V and J are TRBV12-3 or TRBV12-4 and TRBJ1-1; 7 bases are a match to TRBD1. V was clipped by 5 bases and J by 8 bases; unmatched bases: 5. The CDR3 sequence is 12 residues long. The CDR3 sequence: CASSMYRGEAFF. The CDR3 DNA is TGTGCCAGCAGTATGTACAGGGGAGAAGCTTTCTTT.

In regard to this clonotype: Being one base from a much bigger clone, this may be a read error. V gene TRBV5-8 combines with J gene TRBJ1-6; TRBD1 matches at 8 bases. With V trimmed by 5 bases and J by 4 bases, 2 bases remained unmatched. The CDR3 has 14 residues. CDR1 is SGHTS and CDR2 is YDEGEE in the germline V gene. CDR3 loop: CASRRDRYNSPLHF. The DNA for the CDR3 is TGTGCCAGCAGAAGGGACAGGTATAATTCACCCCTCCACTTT.

This clonotype was observed many times. This rearrangement joins TRBV19 to TRBJ1-2; 9 bases agree with TRBD1. This CDR3 has 15 residues. With V trimmed by 5 bases and J by 2 bases, 6 bases remained unmatched. CDR1 is LNHDA, CDR2 SQIVND, per germline (reference sequence). CDR3 DNA: TGTGCCAGTAGTCAAGGACAGGGGAGGAACTATGGCTACACCTTC. Translating gives CASSQGQGRNYGYTF.

This clonotype was picked up a small number of times. The rearrangement joins TRBV18 to TRBJ2-1, with D unclear. V was clipped by 5 bases and J by 6 bases, with 11 bases between them. In germline, CDR1 is KGHSH, CDR2 LQKENI. There are 13 residues in the CDR3. This chain's CDR3 is CASSSGKGNEQFF. CDR3 bases: TGTGCCAGCTCATCTGGAAAGGGCAATGAGCAGTTCTTC.

This clonotype was observed a handful of times. Given a much more abundant clone one base away, this may be a read error. This rearrangement joins TRBV2 to TRBJ2-7; tentatively, D is TRBD1 (6 bases). Germline V gene data show CDR1 as SNHLY and CDR2 as FYNNEI. CDR3 length: 14 amino acids. CDR3 bases: TGTGTCAGCAATTTACAGGGCCTCTCCTACGAGCAGTACTTC. Its protein is CVSNLQGLSYEQYF.

By frequency in the sample, this clonotype is medium-sized (0.01 to 0.1%). The V call is TRBV12-5, the J call TRBJ2-5, with 15 bases fitting TRBD2. CDR3 size: 16 residues. Germline CDR1 reads LGHNT; CDR2 reads FRNRAP. The V segment lost 5 bases and the J segment 5 bases; nucleotides outside the gene matches: 6. The CDR3 DNA is TGTGCTAGTGGTCCGGGGACTAGCGGGAGGTTTGAGACCCAGTACTTC. This sequence encodes CASGPGTSGRFETQYF.

This clonotype was counted many times. The V gene is TRBV7-9, the J gene TRBJ2-3; TRBD1 agrees at 8 bases. CDR1 is SEHNR, CDR2 FQNEAQ, per germline (reference sequence). J lost 7 bases, V lost 4 bases, and 10 bases had no gene match. CDR3 size: 15 residues. CDR3 coding DNA: TGTGCCAGCAGCTCAGGGGGCGGACAAATGAATACGCAGTATTTT. It encodes CASSSGGGQMNTQYF.

Concerning this clonotype itself: One junction end does not reproduce the germline sequence, and a read error may be involved. The V gene is TRBV12-3 or TRBV12-4, the J gene TRBJ2-2; D may match TRBD1 or TRBD2 (5 bases each). The CDR3 covers 13 residues. The CDR3 spells CASYRQYTREMFF. The DNA of the CDR3 is TGTGCCAGCTACCGACAGTACACCAGGGAGATGTTTTTT.

This clonotype was observed at least ten times. The CDR3 nucleotides are TGTGCCAGCAGCCAAGTCGGTGCCTTCTCTAATGAAAAACTGTTTTTT. Translation gives CASSQVGAFSNEKLFF. V gene TRBV3-1 combines with J gene TRBJ1-4; D unresolved. The V end lost 1 base, the J end lost 3 bases, and 12 bases lay between the germline ends. The CDR3 has 16 residues. Germline V gene lookup returns CDR1 LGHDT and CDR2 YNNKEL (reference sequence).

V gene TRBV5-6 combines with J gene TRBJ2-2; 12 bases match TRBD2. Trimming took 8 bases from V and 4 from J; bases not matched to a gene: 6. The germline V gene has CDR1 SGHDT and CDR2 YYEEEE. The CDR3 is 15 residues long. CDR3 bases: TGTGCCAGAAGCAGGACTAGCGGGACCACCGGGGAGCTGTTTTTT. Its protein product is CARSRTSGTTGELFF.